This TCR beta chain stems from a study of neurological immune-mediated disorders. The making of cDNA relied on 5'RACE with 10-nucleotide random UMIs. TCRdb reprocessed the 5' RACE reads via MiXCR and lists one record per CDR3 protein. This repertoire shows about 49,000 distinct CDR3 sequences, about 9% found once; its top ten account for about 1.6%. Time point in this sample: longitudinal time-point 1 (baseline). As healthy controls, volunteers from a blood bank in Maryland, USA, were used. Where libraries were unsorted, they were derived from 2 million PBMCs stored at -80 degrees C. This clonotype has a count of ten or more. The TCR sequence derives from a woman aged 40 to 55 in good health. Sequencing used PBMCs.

The CDR3 is CSAKEPRRSIFEQFF. The CDR3 nucleotides are TGCAGTGCAAAAGAACCTCGTCGGTCTATATTCGAGCAGTTCTTC. V and J are TRBV20-1 and TRBJ2-1; D gene ambiguous. CDR3 length: 15 amino acids. Trimming removed 6 bases from V and 10 bases from J, with 25 bases in between. CDR1 is DFQATT and CDR2 is SNEGSKA in the germline V gene (reference sequence).